Listed here are 28 T cell receptor beta chains from one sample, sequenced in a study of radiation and T cells in renal cell carcinoma. The time point here: baseline pretreatment blood. Treatment in this sample: 15 Gy SBRT to primary tumor, nephrectomy 4 weeks later. The repertoire was sequenced with immunoSEQ multiplex PCR; TCRdb's copy has only in-frame clones and lacks some. Here the sample spans about 91,000 clones, approximately 83% being singletons. The material sequenced was blood, taken from a patient whose treatment included radiotherapy and nephrectomy. The receptors here all came from a man aged 60-69 years with renal cell carcinoma.

The rearrangement links TRBV5-4 to TRBJ2-3; D is possibly TRBD1 or TRBD2 (5 bases each). V was clipped by 3 bases and J by 6 bases, with 17 bases between them. In germline, CDR1 is SGHNT, CDR2 YYREEE (reference sequence). There are 15 residues in the CDR3. CDR3 DNA sequence: TGTGCCAGCAGCTCCTCGGGGACCTTTTTGGATACGCAGTATTTT. Translation gives CASSSSGTFLDTQYF.

The V call is TRBV19, the J call TRBJ2-7; possible D gene TRBD2, 6 bases. V dropped 6 bases and J dropped 2 bases, with 23 bases sitting between them. Per germline, CDR1 LNHDA and CDR2 SQIVND (reference sequence). The CDR3 extends over 17 amino acids. The CDR3 here is CASSSRLSGSATYEQYF. The DNA for the CDR3 is TGTGCCAGTAGCTCTAGGTTGTCCGGGAGCGCAACCTACGAGCAGTACTTC.

The J gene is TRBJ2-2, the V gene TRBV4-1; 8 nucleotides match TRBD1. Germline V CDR1 and CDR2: MGHRA, YSYEKL. CDR3 length: 15 amino acids. V dropped 3 bases and J dropped 4; count of bases not matched to a gene: 4. The CDR3 sequence: CASSHPGGVTGELFF. The CDR3 region has the DNA TGCGCCAGCAGCCATCCAGGGGGCGTCACCGGGGAGCTGTTTTTT.

V gene TRBV6-5 combines with J gene TRBJ2-2; no clear D. The CDR3 is 13 residues long. Germline CDR1 and CDR2: MNHEY and SVGAGI. The V gene lost 4 bases and the J gene lost 2 bases, with 5 bases spanning the gap. The CDR3 bases are TGTGCCAGCAGTTTTCCTAACACCGGGGAGCTGTTTTTT. Translation gives CASSFPNTGELFF.

The chain links TRBV18 to TRBJ2-1; TRBD2 aligns across 13 bases. Per the germline V gene, CDR1 is KGHSH and CDR2 is LQKENI. The CDR3 consists of 17 residues. Trimming removed 6 bases from V and 8 bases from J; junction bases left unmatched: 13. The CDR3 loop is CASSQGLAGTARHEQFF. The CDR3, as DNA: TGTGCCAGCTCCCAGGGACTAGCGGGAACGGCTCGCCATGAGCAGTTCTTC.

This clone was detected once. The J gene is TRBJ1-1, the V gene TRBV6-1; no definite D call. Trimming left V 4 bases short and J 1 base short, with 10 bases between. The CDR3 loop spans 14 amino acids. CDR1 is MNHNS, CDR2 SASEGT, per germline. CDR3 in amino acids: CASSARTGNTEAFF. In nucleotides, the CDR3 is TGTGCCAGCAGTGCCCGGACGGGGAACACTGAAGCTTTCTTT.

The chain joins TRBV5-1 to TRBJ2-7, with a weak D call TRBD2 (6 bases). Trimming shortened V by 0 bases and J by 3 bases, and 13 bases separated the two germline ends. Germline lookup yields CDR1 SGHRS and CDR2 YFSETQ. The length of the CDR3 is 15 residues. In DNA form, the CDR3 reads TGCGCCAGCAGCTTGGCCCCGGGGGACGTCTACGAGCAGTACTTC. It encodes CASSLAPGDVYEQYF.

This clone appeared a single time. The chain links TRBV4-1 to TRBJ1-1; 9 bases fit TRBD1. CDR3 size: 15 residues. Germline V lookup: CDR1 MGHRA, CDR2 YSYEKL. Unmatched junction bases numbered 5, after V lost 3 bases and J lost 3 bases. The CDR3 here is CASSQGDRDDTEAFF. The CDR3 DNA reads TGCGCCAGCAGCCAGGGGGACAGGGACGACACTGAAGCTTTCTTT.

The chain is built from TRBV2 and TRBJ2-2; 9 positions match TRBD2. Unmatched junction bases numbered 8, after V lost 3 bases and J lost 6 bases. This CDR3 region has 16 residues. CDR1 and CDR2 (germline): SNHLY, FYNNEI. CDR3 loop: CASSDLGGRAAGELFF. The CDR3, as DNA: TGTGCCAGCAGTGACCTGGGCGGGAGGGCCGCCGGGGAGCTGTTTTTT. The whole variable domain, filled in from reference TRBV2 and TRBJ2-2, reads EPEVTQTPSHQVTQMGQEVILRCVPISNHLYFYWYRQILGQKVEFLVSFYNNEISEKSEIFDDQFSVERPDGSNFTLKIRSTKLEDSAMYFCASSDLGGRAAGELFFGEGSRLTVL.

The chain carries TRBV11-2 and TRBJ2-7; no firm D call. V was shortened by 1 base and J by 3 bases, with 4 bases between the two germline ends. CDR1 is SGHAT, CDR2 FQNNGV, per germline. CDR3 length: 12 amino acids. CDR3 in DNA: TGTGCCAGCAGCTTAGGCAGCTACGAGCAGTACTTC. Translated, it gives CASSLGSYEQYF.

J is TRBJ2-2 and V is TRBV29-1, with D perhaps TRBD1 (5 bases). The CDR3 extends over 14 amino acids. Germline CDR1 is SQVTM and CDR2 is ANQGSEA. The V gene lost 4 bases and the J gene lost 4 bases, with 13 bases spanning the gap. DNA of the CDR3: TGCAGCGTTGCTGGGGCTGCGAGCACCGGGGAGCTGTTTTTT. Translation gives CSVAGAASTGELFF.

Remarks on this clone: With a much larger clone just one base away, this may be a read error. This sequence joins TRBV7-8 and TRBJ2-3; the D gene is possibly TRBD2 (5 bases). Germline V CDR1 and CDR2: SGHVS, FQNEAQ. This CDR3 contains 15 residues. Written as DNA, the CDR3 is TGTGCCAGCAGCCCCCTCGGGGAAGGCACAAATACGCAGTATTTT. Translated, it gives CASSPLGEGTNTQYF.

This chain joins TRBV30 and TRBJ2-1; 11 bases align to TRBD2. The CDR3 runs to 13 residues. After removal of 4 bases from V and 9 bases from J, the junction contained 5 bases not matched to a gene. Germline CDR1 is GTSNPN and CDR2 is SVGIG (reference sequence). This CDR3 is CAWNLAGGVEQFF. DNA for the CDR3: TGTGCCTGGAATTTAGCGGGAGGGGTTGAGCAGTTCTTC.

The V call is TRBV19, the J call TRBJ2-7; D is ambiguous. In germline, CDR1 is LNHDA, CDR2 SQIVND (reference sequence). The V end lost 9 bases, the J end lost 0 bases, and 12 bases lay between the germline ends. The CDR3 has 13 amino acids. DNA of the CDR3: TGTGCCAGCTCCCGTCAGGACTCCTACGAGCAGTACTTC. Residues: CASSRQDSYEQYF.

J is TRBJ2-2 and V is TRBV13, with 10 bases fitting TRBD1. With V trimmed by 8 bases and J by 5 bases, 8 bases remained unmatched. This CDR3 contains 15 residues. Germline V gene lookup returns CDR1 PRHDT and CDR2 FYEKMQ (reference sequence). The DNA of the CDR3 is TGTGCCAGCGCCCGGACAGGGGGAACGACCGGGGAGCTGTTTTTT. As protein: CASARTGGTTGELFF.

Here the CDR3 DNA reads TGCGCCACCGACAGGGGGCGCGAGCAGTACTTC. Residues: CATDRGREQYF. V gene TRBV10-1 combines with J gene TRBJ2-7; 10 nucleotides align to TRBD1. The germline V gene has CDR1 WNHNN and CDR2 SYGVQD (reference sequence). This CDR3 has 11 amino acids. V shed 10 bases, J shed 6 bases, and the junction held 3 bases outside the gene matches.

The chain combines TRBV5-1 with TRBJ2-3, with unresolved D. Germline V lookup: CDR1 SGHRS, CDR2 YFSETQ. CDR3 size: 15 residues. Trimming cost V 2 bases and J 3 bases, with 13 bases left between them. The CDR3 loop reads CASSFLDALTDTQYF. The CDR3 bases are TGCGCCAGCAGCTTCCTCGATGCTTTAACAGATACGCAGTATTTT.

The genes are TRBV2 and TRBJ2-1; D unresolved. Trimming took off 0 bases at V and 9 bases at J, with 3 bases between the two ends. In germline, CDR1 is SNHLY, CDR2 FYNNEI. The CDR3 totals 11 residues. The CDR3 protein is CASSEAGEQFF. As DNA, the CDR3 is TGTGCCAGCAGTGAAGCAGGTGAGCAGTTCTTC.

The chain uses TRBV29-1 and TRBJ1-2; tentatively, D is TRBD1 (6 bases). The CDR3 covers 12 residues. Germline lookup yields CDR1 SQVTM and CDR2 ANQGSEA. V gave up 7 bases and J gave up 8 bases, with 17 bases separating them. The CDR3 DNA follows: TGCAGCGCCGCCGGAGGGGGTGGAGGCTACACCTTC. It specifies CSAAGGGGGYTF. Looking up the rest from reference TRBV29-1 and TRBJ1-2 gives the full variable domain: SAVISQKPSRDICQRGTSLTIQCQVDSQVTMMFWYRQQPGQSLTLIATANQGSEATYESGFVIDKFPISRPNLTFSTLTVSNMSPEDSSIYLCSAAGGGGGYTFGSGTRLTVV.

This chain uses TRBV18 with TRBJ2-7; D tentatively fits TRBD1 or TRBD2 (5 bases each). V dropped 3 bases and J dropped 7 bases, with 10 bases sitting between them. Germline V gives CDR1 KGHSH, CDR2 LQKENI. CDR3 size: 12 residues. CDR3 in amino acids: CASSPLGGEQYF. CDR3 nucleotide sequence: TGTGCCAGCTCACCCCTTGGGGGAGAGCAGTACTTC.

The chain uses TRBV19 and TRBJ1-4, with D unresolved. Looked up from germline, CDR1 is LNHDA and CDR2 is SQIVND (reference sequence). CDR3 size: 15 residues. With 5 bases removed from V and 0 bases from J, the gap between germline ends came to 10 bases. The CDR3 reads CASSAFIATNEKLFF. CDR3 nucleotide sequence: TGTGCCAGTAGTGCCTTCATCGCAACTAATGAAAAACTGTTTTTT.

The gene calls are TRBV7-9 and TRBJ1-1, with a weak D call TRBD1 (5 bases). The germline V and J ends were trimmed by 4 bases and 5 bases, with 8 bases remaining between them. Germline V CDR1 and CDR2: SEHNR, FQNEAQ (reference sequence). The CDR3 has 12 amino acids. The CDR3 protein is CASSWGDTEAFF. CDR3 sequence (DNA): TGTGCCAGCAGCTGGGGGGATACTGAAGCTTTCTTT. The full variable domain, in which reference TRBV7-9 and TRBJ1-1 provide the parts outside the CDR3, is DTGVSQNPRHKITKRGQNVTFRCDPISEHNRLYWYRQTLGQGPEFLTYFQNEAQLEKSRLLSDRFSAERPKGSFSTLEIQRTEQGDSAMYLCASSWGDTEAFFGQGTRLTVV.

The chain recombines TRBV14 with TRBJ2-3; D gene ambiguous. Deletions cut 3 bases from V and 5 bases from J, with 6 bases between. The CDR3 loop spans 12 amino acids. Germline CDR1 reads SGHDN; CDR2 reads FVKESK. The CDR3 coding sequence is TGTGCCAGCAGCCATATAAAAGATACGCAGTATTTT. It codes for CASSHIKDTQYF.

This chain joins TRBV5-1 and TRBJ2-5, with 9 bases aligning to TRBD2. Germline V CDR1 and CDR2: SGHRS, YFSETQ. Germline trimming cut 5 bases from V and 3 bases from J; bases unmatched to any gene: 11. The CDR3 contains 16 residues. CDR3 nucleotide sequence: TGCGCCAGCAGGGGCCTAGGGCGGGAGGGGAAAGAGACCCAGTACTTC. This sequence encodes CASRGLGREGKETQYF.

This clone is a singleton in its sample. The chain employs TRBV19 and TRBJ1-1, with 12 positions matching TRBD1. After removal of 6 bases from V and 0 bases from J, the junction contained 11 bases not matched to a gene. CDR3 length: 18 amino acids. Germline values: CDR1 LNHDA, CDR2 SQIVND (reference sequence). The CDR3: CASRSRDRGRRMNTEAFF. The CDR3 nucleotides read TGTGCCAGTAGGAGTAGGGACAGGGGGCGCCGGATGAACACTGAAGCTTTCTTT. Looking up the rest from reference TRBV19 and TRBJ1-1 gives the full variable domain: DGGITQSPKYLFRKEGQNVTLSCEQNLNHDAMYWYRQDPGQGLRLIYYSQIVNDFQKGDIAEGYSVSREKKESFPLTVTSAQKNPTAFYLCASRSRDRGRRMNTEAFFGQGTRLTVV.

This chain joins TRBV29-1 and TRBJ2-1; TRBD1 aligns across 9 bases. The CDR3 sequence is 14 residues long. The junction had 1 base not matched to a gene; V was cut back by 2 bases and J by 2 bases. Germline V lookup: CDR1 SQVTM, CDR2 ANQGSEA. CDR3 coding DNA: TGCAGCGTTGAAAGGACAGGGGCCTACAATGAGCAGTTCTTC. Translating it yields CSVERTGAYNEQFF.

The genes are TRBV7-9 and TRBJ2-7; 7 bases line up with TRBD2. CDR3 length equals 16 residues. V trimming: 2 bases; J trimming: 7 bases; junction bases outside the gene matches: 14. Germline V gene lookup returns CDR1 SEHNR and CDR2 FQNEAQ (reference sequence). CDR3 sequence (DNA): TGTGCCAGCAGCTTAAGCGGGGCAGGGCCTGCTGAAGAGCAGTACTTC. Protein: CASSLSGAGPAEEQYF.

The CDR3 is CASSFQPTGANEKLFF. CDR3 coding DNA: TGTGCCAGCAGCTTCCAACCCACGGGGGCTAATGAAAAACTGTTTTTT. The chain couples TRBV7-9 to TRBJ1-4; possibly TRBD1 for D (5 bases). Germline V gene data show CDR1 as SEHNR and CDR2 as FQNEAQ (reference sequence). CDR3 size: 16 residues. V was pared by 3 bases and J by 3 bases, with 14 bases between. Drawing the rest from reference TRBV7-9 and TRBJ1-4, the complete variable domain is DTGVSQNPRHKITKRGQNVTFRCDPISEHNRLYWYRQTLGQGPEFLTYFQNEAQLEKSRLLSDRFSAERPKGSFSTLEIQRTEQGDSAMYLCASSFQPTGANEKLFFGSGTQLSVL.